A selection of T cell receptor beta chains follows, all from one sample in a study of T cell repertoires in cytomegalovirus infection. Each CDR3 protein gets one entry after TCRdb re-called the reads with MiXCR. The table shows 900,000 to 950,000 distinct CDR3 sequences, with approximately 31% occurring only once. These receptors are not linked to any known antigen. The sequenced sample was cultured CD8+ T cells from PBMCs, obtained from culture after CMV antigen stimulation. The receptors shown here come from a human donor in good health (CMV status not recorded). Some clones in this sample may be carry-over from other donors' samples. Both conserved end residues are part of each CDR3. A D gene is named only where the DNA matches it firmly. The size of a clone is reported for some rows only, either as once, few or many, or as a class for expanded clones.

v_call	d_call	j_call	clone_size	cdr3_aa	cdr3_nt
TRBV5-6	.	TRBJ2-3	few	CASSLSSVVTDTQYF	TGTGCCAGCAGCTTGTCTAGCGTAGTCACAGATACGCAGTATTTT
TRBV7-2	TRBD2	TRBJ2-2	many	CASSRSGRGGPGELFF	TGTGCCAGCAGCAGAAGCGGGCGGGGGGGCCCCGGGGAGCTGTTTTTT
TRBV7-9	TRBD2	TRBJ2-1	.	CASSLNSRTGLAGGRHNEQFF	TGTGCCAGCAGCTTAAATTCACGGACGGGACTAGCGGGGGGGCGGCACAATGAGCAGTTCTTC
TRBV29-1	.	TRBJ1-2	.	CSASGHSNYGYTF	TGCAGCGCCAGCGGACACTCTAACTATGGCTACACCTTC
TRBV5-1	.	TRBJ2-1	many	CASSFGGQSYNEQFF	TGCGCCAGCAGCTTCGGGGGACAGTCCTACAATGAGCAGTTCTTC
TRBV10-3	TRBD1	TRBJ1-2	.	CAIPTGEPYGYTF	TGTGCCATCCCCACAGGGGAGCCCTATGGCTACACCTTC
TRBV7-9	.	TRBJ2-1	.	CASSHRELGSYNEQFF	TGTGCCAGCAGCCACCGGGAATTAGGTTCCTACAATGAGCAGTTCTTC
TRBV6-5	.	TRBJ2-7	few	CASSISGLGEQYF	TGTGCCAGCAGTATCTCGGGGCTAGGCGAGCAGTACTTC
TRBV9	.	TRBJ1-5	.	CASSAEAKIWMRQPQHF	TGTGCCAGCAGCGCCGAGGCCAAGATCTGGATGAGGCAGCCCCAGCATTTT
TRBV18	.	TRBJ1-5	.	CASQWGSNQPQHF	TGTGCCAGCCAATGGGGTAGCAATCAGCCCCAGCATTTT
TRBV11-3	.	TRBJ2-5	.	CASSFMGAEETQYF	TGTGCCAGCAGCTTCATGGGGGCGGAAGAGACCCAGTACTTC
TRBV11-2	.	TRBJ1-5	.	CASSSVGVNQPQHF	TGTGCCAGCAGCTCCGTTGGCGTCAATCAGCCCCAGCATTTT
TRBV2	.	TRBJ1-1	few	CASSETPENTEAFF	TGTGCCAGCAGTGAAACCCCCGAGAACACTGAAGCTTTCTTT
TRBV6-1	.	TRBJ2-3	.	CASSERTGIRGTDTQYF	TGTGCCAGCAGTGAGAGAACCGGGATCCGTGGGACAGATACGCAGTATTTT
TRBV29-1	.	TRBJ2-3	once	CSVEDRSEAGLPDTQYF	TGCAGCGTTGAAGACCGCTCGGAGGCAGGACTTCCAGATACGCAGTATTTT
TRBV19	.	TRBJ2-1	.	CASSITGPRAYNEQFF	TGTGCCAGTAGTATAACCGGGCCGAGGGCCTACAATGAGCAGTTCTTC
TRBV7-3	TRBD2	TRBJ2-1	.	CASSPVGRGLAHNEQFF	TGTGCCAGCAGTCCAGTGGGTAGGGGACTAGCTCACAATGAGCAGTTCTTC
TRBV29-1	.	TRBJ1-2	few	CSVEGGADYGYTF	TGCAGCGTTGAGGGGGGCGCAGACTATGGCTACACCTTC
TRBV5-4	.	TRBJ1-2	.	CASSLKVERKTNGYTF	TGTGCCAGCAGCTTGAAGGTGGAGCGAAAGACTAATGGCTACACCTTC
TRBV20-1	.	TRBJ2-5	.	CSARDRDRGRAQYF	TGCAGTGCTAGGGACCGGGACCGAGGAAGGGCCCAGTACTTC
TRBV19	.	TRBJ2-1	.	CASSIGTQSRSYNEQFF	TGTGCCAGTAGTATCGGGACGCAGAGTCGCTCCTACAATGAGCAGTTCTTC
TRBV4-3	.	TRBJ1-5	.	CASSQDWGRNQPQHF	TGCGCCAGCAGCCAAGATTGGGGACGCAATCAGCCCCAGCATTTT
TRBV20-1	.	TRBJ1-1	few	CSVSLGDTEAFF	TGCAGTGTTTCCCTTGGGGACACTGAAGCTTTCTTT
TRBV6-6	.	TRBJ2-3	few	CAARPAGYMQYF	TGTGCCGCCAGACCCGCCGGGTATATGCAGTATTTT
TRBV4-1	.	TRBJ1-3	.	CASSQLIGNTIYF	TGCGCCAGCAGCCAGCTTATCGGAAACACCATATATTTT
TRBV7-8	.	TRBJ2-7	.	CASWDPPSYEQYF	TGTGCCAGTTGGGATCCCCCCTCCTACGAGCAGTACTTC
TRBV29-1	.	TRBJ2-2	.	CSVEDGKGAGELFF	TGCAGCGTTGAAGATGGAAAGGGGGCCGGGGAGCTGTTTTTT
TRBV15	.	TRBJ1-2	.	CATVPPGGDGYTF	TGTGCCACCGTTCCCCCCGGGGGAGACGGCTACACCTTC
TRBV7-9	.	TRBJ2-7	.	CASSLETRSYEQYF	TGTGCCAGCAGCTTAGAAACTAGATCCTACGAGCAGTACTTC
TRBV4-1	.	TRBJ2-7	.	CASSQAGAYEQYF	TGTGCCAGCAGCCAAGCTGGGGCTTACGAGCAGTACTTC
TRBV27	TRBD1	TRBJ1-1	few	CASSVNRGSTEAFF	TGTGCCAGCAGTGTCAACAGGGGTTCCACTGAAGCTTTCTTT
TRBV7-6	.	TRBJ2-3	.	CASSLERTGVDTQYF	TGTGCCAGCAGCTTAGAGAGGACTGGGGTAGATACGCAGTATTTT
TRBV6-5	.	TRBJ1-1	few	CASSPQGVWTEAFF	TGTGCCAGCAGTCCTCAGGGAGTGTGGACTGAAGCTTTCTTT
TRBV7-2	.	TRBJ1-2	many	CASSFPLENYGYTF	TGTGCCAGCAGCTTCCCTCTAGAGAACTATGGCTACACCTTC
TRBV18	.	TRBJ1-2	.	CASSPPIRAYGYTF	TGTGCCAGCTCACCACCTATAAGGGCCTATGGCTACACCTTC
TRBV10-3	.	TRBJ2-5	.	CAISELGRWETQYF	TGTGCCATCAGTGAGCTGGGCCGGTGGGAGACCCAGTACTTC
TRBV5-4	.	TRBJ1-3	.	CASSSDRRLSGNTIYF	TGTGCCAGCAGTTCTGACAGGAGGCTCTCTGGAAACACCATATATTTT
TRBV6-6	.	TRBJ1-2	few	CASSTAGGADYGYTF	TGTGCCAGCAGTACAGCCGGGGGGGCGGACTATGGCTACACCTTC
TRBV28	.	TRBJ1-1	few	CASSLSETEVSEAFF	TGTGCCAGCAGTTTATCCGAGACAGAAGTCTCTGAAGCTTTCTTT
TRBV29-1	TRBD2	TRBJ2-1	few	CSVEERGESYNEQFF	TGCAGCGTAGAAGAGCGGGGGGAATCCTACAATGAGCAGTTCTTC
TRBV5-1	.	TRBJ1-2	.	CASSLAGTLSGYTF	TGCGCCAGCAGCTTGGCCGGAACCCTTAGTGGCTACACCTTC
TRBV11-2	TRBD1	TRBJ1-4	few	CASSFGTGGAANEKLFF	TGTGCCAGCAGCTTCGGGACAGGGGGCGCGGCTAATGAAAAACTGTTTTTT
TRBV12-3/TRBV12-4	.	TRBJ2-5	many	CASSLEGAGSETQYF	TGTGCCAGCAGTTTGGAGGGGGCAGGGTCTGAGACCCAGTACTTC
TRBV6-2/TRBV6-3	.	TRBJ1-5	.	CASSWDGVNQPQHF	TGTGCCAGCAGCTGGGACGGGGTTAATCAGCCCCAGCATTTT
TRBV7-6	.	TRBJ2-1	many	CASSVEADTSSYNEQFF	TGTGCCAGCAGCGTCGAGGCGGACACGAGCTCCTACAATGAGCAGTTCTTC
TRBV19	TRBD1	TRBJ1-1	.	CASGQDLFGAFF	TGTGCCAGTGGACAGGATCTGTTTGGAGCTTTCTTT
TRBV29-1	TRBD1	TRBJ1-1	once	CSVVRGQGATEAFF	TGCAGCGTTGTACGGGGACAGGGGGCGACTGAAGCTTTCTTT
TRBV19	.	TRBJ1-5	.	CASTRDLLDNQPQHF	TGTGCCAGTACCCGGGACCTCCTGGACAATCAGCCCCAGCATTTT
TRBV27	.	TRBJ1-1	few	CASSLMSKNTEAFF	TGTGCCAGCAGTTTAATGTCAAAGAACACTGAAGCTTTCTTT
TRBV9	TRBD2	TRBJ2-5	few	CASSVPREGLVGETQYF	TGTGCCAGCAGCGTACCCCGGGAGGGGCTAGTGGGAGAGACCCAGTACTTC
TRBV7-2	TRBD2	TRBJ2-2	many	CASSLRTVTSGRASGELFF	TGTGCCAGCAGCCTACGTACCGTGACTAGCGGGAGGGCCTCCGGGGAGCTGTTTTTT
TRBV6-6	TRBD2	TRBJ2-1	.	CASSYLASGGGEQFF	TGTGCCAGCAGTTACTTGGCTAGCGGGGGTGGGGAGCAGTTCTTC
TRBV6-6	.	TRBJ1-6	few	CASSYVVGVKSPNSPLHF	TGTGCCAGCAGTTATGTGGTGGGGGTTAAGAGCCCTAATTCACCCCTCCACTTT
TRBV7-6	.	TRBJ1-2	.	CASSLKFIGRPYNYGYTF	TGTGCCAGCAGCTTAAAGTTTATAGGTCGACCGTATAACTATGGCTACACCTTC
TRBV4-1	TRBD1	TRBJ2-7	.	CASSHPGRGPYEQYF	TGCGCCAGCAGCCACCCGGGCAGGGGGCCCTACGAGCAGTACTTC
TRBV4-1	.	TRBJ2-2	few	CASSQDGGWGGELFF	TGCGCCAGCAGCCAAGATGGGGGCTGGGGCGGGGAGCTGTTTTTT
TRBV14	.	TRBJ2-1	few	CASNGDPQGGYYNEQFF	TGTGCCAGCAACGGGGACCCACAGGGAGGGTATTACAATGAGCAGTTCTTC
TRBV2	.	TRBJ2-1	.	CASSEAGGGGEQFF	TGTGCCAGCAGTGAAGCAGGAGGGGGCGGTGAGCAGTTCTTC
TRBV7-9	TRBD1	TRBJ2-5	few	CASSPNPGQGAVETQYF	TGTGCCAGCAGCCCTAACCCGGGACAGGGGGCTGTAGAGACCCAGTACTTC